Presented here are 18 T cell receptor beta chains from one specimen sequenced in a study of cytomegalovirus exposure and HLA in healthy donors. It was with 60 Vbeta and 13 Jbeta primers that the PCR ran. Using immunoSEQ multiplex PCR, the repertoire was profiled, and TCRdb retains in-frame clones only, with some absent. The data show roughly 98,000 clones, about 81% seen once. The sequencing sample was made of PBMCs. All receptors derive from a man between 35 and 55 years old in good health and CMV-seronegative.

This clone occurred a few times. V usage is TRBV7-6 and J usage is TRBJ2-2; 10 nucleotides align to TRBD2. V was clipped by 5 bases and J by 0 bases; unmatched bases: 12. There are 19 residues in the CDR3. Germline V CDR1 and CDR2: SGHVS, FNYEAQ. In nucleotides, the CDR3 is TGTGCCAGCAGCCAAGATAACCCGGGACTAGCGACGAACACCGGGGAGCTGTTTTTT. Amino acid sequence: CASSQDNPGLATNTGELFF.

The rearrangement uses TRBV7-2 and TRBJ2-3; 9 bases align to TRBD1. Germline trimming cut 1 base from V and 2 bases from J; bases unmatched to any gene: 4. This CDR3 region has 16 residues. Germline V CDR1 and CDR2: SGHTA, FQGNSA. This CDR3 reads CASSLVGTGNTDTQYF. The CDR3, as DNA: TGTGCCAGCAGCTTAGTGGGGACAGGGAACACAGATACGCAGTATTTT.

The chain recombines TRBV9 with TRBJ1-2; D not resolved. CDR1 is SGDLS, CDR2 YYNGEE, per germline. The CDR3 sequence is 13 residues long. With 3 bases removed from V and 4 bases from J, the gap between germline ends came to 10 bases. The CDR3 loop reads CASSDSNSYGYTF. Here the CDR3 DNA reads TGTGCCAGCAGCGATTCGAACAGCTATGGCTACACCTTC.

The V and J genes are TRBV7-2 and TRBJ2-2; 11 bases map to TRBD2. This CDR3 comprises 17 residues. Germline CDR1 SGHTA, CDR2 FQGNSA. V dropped 2 bases and J dropped 1; count of bases not matched to a gene: 3. CDR3 sequence: CASSLYGTSGNTGELFF. In nucleotides, the CDR3 is TGTGCCAGCAGCTTATACGGGACTAGCGGGAACACCGGGGAGCTGTTTTTT.

This chain joins TRBV6-1 and TRBJ2-3; tentatively, D is TRBD2 (5 bases). V lost 3 bases and J 1 base, leaving 14 bases between the germline ends. Germline V gene sequence: CDR1 MNHNS, CDR2 SASEGT. The CDR3 has 16 residues. The chain's CDR3 is CASSERVGYGTDTQYF. The CDR3 nucleotides are TGTGCCAGCAGTGAGAGGGTAGGGTACGGCACAGATACGCAGTATTTT.

In this sample, this clone turned up once. The junction and the germline gene differ at one end; a read error may be behind it. The J gene is TRBJ1-5, the V gene TRBV7-9, with 7 positions matching TRBD1. Germline loops: CDR1 SEHNR, CDR2 FQNEAQ (reference sequence). The CDR3 contains 14 residues. The chain's CDR3 is CSSSPTGALESQHF. The CDR3 DNA sequence: TGTTCCAGCAGCCCAACAGGGGCTTTGGAGTCCCAGCATTTT. The variable domain in full, with the rest retrieved from reference TRBV7-9 and TRBJ1-5, is DTGVSQNPRHKITKRGQNVTFRCDPISEHNRLYWYRQTLGQGPEFLTYFQNEAQLEKSRLLSDRFSAERPKGSFSTLEIQRTEQGDSAMYLCSSSPTGALESQHFGDGTRLSIL.

CDR3 in amino acids: CASSQGTGTYYNEQFF. The CDR3 DNA follows: TGCGCCAGCAGCCAAGGTACAGGGACCTACTACAATGAGCAGTTCTTC. The chain carries TRBV4-1 and TRBJ2-1, with D possibly matching TRBD1 (6 bases). Germline CDR1 MGHRA, CDR2 YSYEKL. V lost 1 base and J lost 3, with 13 bases in between. The CDR3 length is 16 residues.

The gene calls are TRBV19 and TRBJ1-5; a weak D match, TRBD1 (6 bases). The germline V and J ends were trimmed by 5 bases and 9 bases, with 11 bases remaining between them. Germline loops: CDR1 LNHDA, CDR2 SQIVND (reference sequence). The CDR3 sequence is 12 residues long. The CDR3 nucleotides read TGTGCCAGTAGTTTCCAGGGGTCGCCCCAGCATTTT. This sequence encodes CASSFQGSPQHF.

The V gene is TRBV4-1, the J gene TRBJ2-4, with D tentatively TRBD1 (6 bases). CDR1 and CDR2 from the germline V gene are MGHRA and YSYEKL. Trimming removed 0 bases at V and 11 bases at J, with 26 bases between. The CDR3 has 18 amino acids. The CDR3 region is CASSQDQITGFWGRVQYF. The CDR3 DNA is TGCGCCAGCAGCCAAGACCAAATAACAGGGTTTTGGGGACGGGTTCAGTACTTC.

The chain combines TRBV5-1 with TRBJ2-1, with TRBD2 matching 11 bases. CDR3 length: 18 residues. The V and J ends lost 0 bases and 2 bases, in that order; junction bases with no gene match: 7. Germline-derived CDR1 and CDR2 are SGHRS and YFSETQ. As DNA, the CDR3 is TGCGCCAGCAGCTTGGGTACTAGCGGGGGTTGGGCCTACAATGAGCAGTTCTTC. As protein: CASSLGTSGGWAYNEQFF.

V gene TRBV7-3 combines with J gene TRBJ2-3; D gene uncertain. Germline lookup yields CDR1 SGHTA and CDR2 FQGTGA. CDR3 length: 15 residues. Trimming shortened V by 4 bases and J by 0 bases, and 11 bases separated the two germline ends. CDR3 protein: CASSSLGRSTDTQYF. The CDR3 nucleotides are TGTGCCAGCAGCTCCCTGGGCAGGAGCACAGATACGCAGTATTTT. The whole variable domain, remainder taken from reference TRBV7-3 and TRBJ2-3, is GAGVSQTPSNKVTEKGKYVELRCDPISGHTALYWYRQSLGQGPEFLIYFQGTGAADDSGLPNDRFFAVRPEGSVSTLKIQRTERGDSAVYLCASSSLGRSTDTQYFGPGTRLTVL.

The chain combines TRBV15 with TRBJ2-7; no clear D. Germline lookup yields CDR1 LNHNV and CDR2 YYDKDF (reference sequence). This CDR3 has 14 amino acids. Trimming took 6 bases from V and 4 from J, leaving 16 bases between them. CDR3 sequence: CATSSERLSYEQYF. The CDR3 region has the DNA TGTGCCACCAGTTCGGAGAGGCTATCTTACGAGCAGTACTTC.

The J gene is TRBJ1-1, the V gene TRBV2; a possible D gene is TRBD1 (6 bases). CDR3 size: 13 residues. Per the germline V gene, CDR1 is SNHLY and CDR2 is FYNNEI. The V end was cut by 10 bases, the J end by 4 bases, with 16 bases between. For the CDR3, the DNA is TGTGCCACCAACAGGGATCTTAGCACTGAAGCTTTCTTT. Translation gives CATNRDLSTEAFF.

The V and J genes are TRBV27 and TRBJ2-1, with no clear D. CDR1 is MNHEY and CDR2 is SMNVEV in the germline V gene (reference sequence). The CDR3 has 12 residues. V was shortened by 4 bases and J by 4 bases, with 5 bases between the two germline ends. The CDR3 region has the DNA TGTGCCAGCAGTTCACGGTACAATGAGCAGTTCTTC. This codes for CASSSRYNEQFF.

DNA for the CDR3: TGCGCCAGCAGCTCACAGGGGGCAAACACTGAAGCTTTCTTT. Its protein is CASSSQGANTEAFF. The V call is TRBV5-1, the J call TRBJ1-1; 9 bases are shared with TRBD1. V trimming: 3 bases; J trimming: 2 bases; junction bases outside the gene matches: 2. Germline CDR1 reads SGHRS; CDR2 reads YFSETQ. CDR3 length: 14 residues.

The chain joins TRBV15 to TRBJ2-1; D not resolved. Germline lookup yields CDR1 LNHNV and CDR2 YYDKDF (reference sequence). V lost 1 base and J lost 9, with 7 bases in between. This CDR3 is built from 12 residues. This CDR3 is CATSRVAGEQFF. CDR3 DNA: TGTGCCACCAGCAGAGTGGCAGGTGAGCAGTTCTTC.

V gene TRBV2 combines with J gene TRBJ2-3; D not certain. V was cut by 7 bases and J by 0 bases, with 11 bases left in between. There are 14 residues in the CDR3. Germline-derived CDR1 and CDR2 are SNHLY and FYNNEI. The CDR3: CASTREVSTDTQYF. The CDR3 DNA is TGTGCCAGCACCCGCGAGGTCAGCACAGATACGCAGTATTTT.

The chain couples TRBV5-6 to TRBJ2-4; no clear D. The CDR3 is 14 residues long. V was cut by 2 bases and J by 7 bases, with 13 bases left in between. The germline gives CDR1 SGHDT, CDR2 YYEEEE. CDR3 DNA sequence: TGTGCCAGCAGCTTTGAGAAAAACGAGAACATTCAGTACTTC. Encoded protein: CASSFEKNENIQYF.